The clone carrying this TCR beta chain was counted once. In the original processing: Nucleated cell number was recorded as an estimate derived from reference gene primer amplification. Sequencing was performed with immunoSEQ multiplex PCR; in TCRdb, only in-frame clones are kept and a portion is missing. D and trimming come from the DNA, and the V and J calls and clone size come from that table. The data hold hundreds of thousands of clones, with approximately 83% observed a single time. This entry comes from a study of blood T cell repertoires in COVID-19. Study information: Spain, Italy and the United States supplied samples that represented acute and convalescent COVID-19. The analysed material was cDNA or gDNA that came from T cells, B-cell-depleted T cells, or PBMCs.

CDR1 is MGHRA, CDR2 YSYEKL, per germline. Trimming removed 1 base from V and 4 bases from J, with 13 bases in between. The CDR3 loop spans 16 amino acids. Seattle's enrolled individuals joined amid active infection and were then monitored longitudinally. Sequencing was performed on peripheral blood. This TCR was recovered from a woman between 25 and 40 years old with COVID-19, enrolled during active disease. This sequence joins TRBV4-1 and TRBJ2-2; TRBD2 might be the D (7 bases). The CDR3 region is CASSQGGGAGTGELFF. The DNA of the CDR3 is TGCGCCAGCAGCCAAGGTGGGGGGGCTGGCACCGGGGAGCTGTTTTTT.